The clone carrying this T cell receptor beta chain is labeled as medium-sized. This CDR3 comprises 16 residues. Unmatched junction bases numbered 4, after V lost 5 bases and J lost 5 bases. The V gene's germline CDR1 is SGHTA and CDR2 FQGNSA. Samples came from patients with localized non-small cell lung adenocarcinoma. This sample is part of a study of CD4 and CD8 cells across lung adenocarcinoma regions. Each CDR3 protein is one row after TCRdb ran MiXCR on the PCR reads. The data show about 19,000 distinct CDR3 sequences, roughly half seen once. The chain recombines TRBV7-2 with TRBJ2-1; 15 bases line up with TRBD2. The sequenced sample consisted of CD8+ T cells from the center of a lung tumor. This receptor was taken from a female donor with lung adenocarcinoma. The CD4 and CD8 labels of this study may be unreliable. The CDR3 region has the DNA TGTGCCAGCAGCCGGACTAGCGGGAGGGGTAACAATGAGCAGTTCTTC. Translating gives CASSRTSGRGNNEQFF.